This note documents a single T cell receptor (beta chain) sequence. This specimen belongs to a study of blood T cell repertoires in COVID-19. Study-level information: Material from acute and convalescent COVID-19 was sourced from the United States, Italy and Spain.

CDR3 length: 10 residues. Per germline, CDR1 LGHDT and CDR2 YNNKEL (reference sequence). Trimming shortened V by 7 bases and J by 5 bases, and 6 bases separated the two germline ends. In Cohort 3, a recovered donor had either two negative PCRs, clearance, or symptom resolution. Per the authors' pipeline: Reference gene primer amplification gave nucleated cell count estimates. The repertoire was sequenced with immunoSEQ multiplex PCR; TCRdb's copy has only in-frame clones and lacks some. For V, J and clone size, that table is used; D and trimming come from the DNA. Seen here are approximately 500,000 clones, around nine tenths observed once, and the top ten hold less than 2%.

This receptor was identified in a woman between 40 and 55 years old who had recovered from COVID-19. Sequencing was performed on PBMCs or T cells enriched from blood (not recorded which). The gene calls are TRBV3-1 (or the pseudogene TRBV3-2) and TRBJ2-7; D gene ambiguous. Here the CDR3 reads CASIAHEQYF. Here the CDR3 DNA reads TGTGCCAGCATTGCGCACGAGCAGTACTTC.